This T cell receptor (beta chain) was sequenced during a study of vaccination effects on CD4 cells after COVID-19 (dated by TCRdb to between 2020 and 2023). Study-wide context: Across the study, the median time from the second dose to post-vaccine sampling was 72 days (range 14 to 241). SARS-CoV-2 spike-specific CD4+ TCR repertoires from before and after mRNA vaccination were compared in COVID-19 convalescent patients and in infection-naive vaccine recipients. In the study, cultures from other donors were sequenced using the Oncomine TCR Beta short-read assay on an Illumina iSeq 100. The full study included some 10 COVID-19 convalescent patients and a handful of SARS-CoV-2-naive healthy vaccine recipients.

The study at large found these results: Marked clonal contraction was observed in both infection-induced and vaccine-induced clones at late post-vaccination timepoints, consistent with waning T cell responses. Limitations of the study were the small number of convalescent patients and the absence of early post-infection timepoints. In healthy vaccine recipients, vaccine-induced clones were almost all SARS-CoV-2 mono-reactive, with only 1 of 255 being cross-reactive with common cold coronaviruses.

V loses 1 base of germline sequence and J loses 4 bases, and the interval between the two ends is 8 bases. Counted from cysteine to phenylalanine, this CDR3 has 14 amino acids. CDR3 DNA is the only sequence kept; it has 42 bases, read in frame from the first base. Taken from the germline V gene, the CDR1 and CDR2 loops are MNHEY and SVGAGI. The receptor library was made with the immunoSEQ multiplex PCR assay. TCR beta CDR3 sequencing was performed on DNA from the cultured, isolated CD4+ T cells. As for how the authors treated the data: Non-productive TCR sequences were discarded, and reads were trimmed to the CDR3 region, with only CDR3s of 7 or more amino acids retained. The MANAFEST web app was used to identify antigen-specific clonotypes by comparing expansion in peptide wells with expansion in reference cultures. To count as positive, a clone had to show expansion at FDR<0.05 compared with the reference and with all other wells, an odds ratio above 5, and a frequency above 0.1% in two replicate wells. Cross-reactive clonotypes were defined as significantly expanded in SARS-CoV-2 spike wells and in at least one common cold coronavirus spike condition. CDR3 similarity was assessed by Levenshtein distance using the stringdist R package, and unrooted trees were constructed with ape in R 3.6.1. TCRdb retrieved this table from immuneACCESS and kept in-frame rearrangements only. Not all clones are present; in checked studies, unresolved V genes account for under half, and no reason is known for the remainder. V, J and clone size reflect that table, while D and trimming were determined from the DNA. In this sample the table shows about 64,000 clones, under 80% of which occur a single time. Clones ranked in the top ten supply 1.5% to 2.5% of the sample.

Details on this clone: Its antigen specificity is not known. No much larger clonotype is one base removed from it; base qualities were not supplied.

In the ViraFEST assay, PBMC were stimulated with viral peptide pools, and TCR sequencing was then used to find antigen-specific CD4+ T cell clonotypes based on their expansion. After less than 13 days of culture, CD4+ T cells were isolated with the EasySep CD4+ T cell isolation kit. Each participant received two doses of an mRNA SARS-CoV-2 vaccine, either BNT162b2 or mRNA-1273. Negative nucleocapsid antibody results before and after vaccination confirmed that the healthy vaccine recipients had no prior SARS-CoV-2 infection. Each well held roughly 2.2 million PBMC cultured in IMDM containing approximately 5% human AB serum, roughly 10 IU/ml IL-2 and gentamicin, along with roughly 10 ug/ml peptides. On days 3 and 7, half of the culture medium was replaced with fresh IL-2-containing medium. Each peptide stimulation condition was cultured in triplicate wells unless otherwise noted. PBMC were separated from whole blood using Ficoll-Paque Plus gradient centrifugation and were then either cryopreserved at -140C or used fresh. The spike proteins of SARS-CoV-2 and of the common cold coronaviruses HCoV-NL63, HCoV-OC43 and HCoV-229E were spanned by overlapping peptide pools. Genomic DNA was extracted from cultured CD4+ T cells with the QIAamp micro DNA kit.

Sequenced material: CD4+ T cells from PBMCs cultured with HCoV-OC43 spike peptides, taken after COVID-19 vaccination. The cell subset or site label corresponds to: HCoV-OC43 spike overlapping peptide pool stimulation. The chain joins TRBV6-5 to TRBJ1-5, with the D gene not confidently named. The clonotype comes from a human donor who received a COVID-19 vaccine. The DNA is TGTGCCAGCAGTTACTTCCCAGGTAATCAGCCCCAGCATTTT. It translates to CASSYFPGNQPQHF.